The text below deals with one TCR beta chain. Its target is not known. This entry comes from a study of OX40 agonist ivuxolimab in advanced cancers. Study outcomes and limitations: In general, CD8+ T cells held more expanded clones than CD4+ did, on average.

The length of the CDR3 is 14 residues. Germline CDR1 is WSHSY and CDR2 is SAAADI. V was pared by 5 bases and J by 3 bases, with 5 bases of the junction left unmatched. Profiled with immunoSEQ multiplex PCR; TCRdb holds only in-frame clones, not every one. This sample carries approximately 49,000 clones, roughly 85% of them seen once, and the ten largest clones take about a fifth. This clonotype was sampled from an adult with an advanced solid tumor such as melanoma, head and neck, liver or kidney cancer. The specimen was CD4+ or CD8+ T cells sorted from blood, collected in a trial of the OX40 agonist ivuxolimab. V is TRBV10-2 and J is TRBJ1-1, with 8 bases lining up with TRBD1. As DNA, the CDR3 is TGCGCCAGCAGTAAAACAGGGGGTGACACTGAAGCTTTCTTT. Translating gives CASSKTGGDTEAFF.